Detailed here is one T cell receptor (beta chain). The data belong to a study of regulatory T cells in long-lasting Graves disease. As for time point: newly diagnosed GD, antithyroid drugs for less than 3 months. From RNA extracted from PBMCs, the TCR library was made. Construction of TCR beta libraries relied on iRepertoire HTBI primers and on Arm-PCR targeting CDR3 regions. MiXCR, run by TCRdb on the multiplex PCR reads, gives a single entry per CDR3 protein. The sample shows roughly 420,000 distinct CDR3 sequences, roughly 15% of them seen only once. Germline V gene lookup returns CDR1 MDHEN and CDR2 SYDVKM. The CDR3 is 14 residues long. Trimming took 7 bases from V and 5 from J; bases not matched to a gene: 7. These data are also associated with another study on T cells in Graves' hyperthyroidism and ophthalmopathy.

The source material was peripheral blood mononuclear cells (PBMCs), sampled at new diagnosis, from a patient treated with antithyroid drugs. The sequence came from a woman between 18 and 30 years old with Graves disease. The chain has TRBV28 and TRBJ2-1; 8 bases are shared with TRBD2. The CDR3 loop is CASIPGGRHNEQFF. The CDR3 DNA reads as TGTGCCAGCATTCCGGGCGGGAGGCACAATGAGCAGTTCTTC.